Listed below are T cell receptor beta chains from one sample, sequenced in a study of cytomegalovirus exposure and HLA in healthy donors. The repertoire was sequenced with immunoSEQ multiplex PCR; TCRdb's copy has only in-frame clones and lacks some. The data contain tens of thousands of clones, about 80% of them seen just once; the ten biggest clones take up about 6%. Material for sequencing was PBMCs. The source of these receptors is a man aged 50-59 years in good health and CMV-seronegative. The CDR3 runs from the conserved cysteine through the conserved F or W. The D gene is left open where the match is weak. The size entry is marked missing in some rows and otherwise reads once, few, many or a size class.

clone_size,v_call,d_call,j_call,cdr3_aa,cdr3_nt
-,TRBV7-9,-,TRBJ1-1,CASSFQSIEAFF,TGTGCCAGCAGCTTCCAGTCAATTGAAGCTTTCTTT
-,TRBV5-1,TRBD1,TRBJ1-2,CASSSWTGTFNYGYTF,TGCGCCAGCAGCTCATGGACAGGGACATTTAACTATGGCTACACCTTC
-,TRBV28,TRBD2,TRBJ2-5,CASSSAGGLREQYF,TGTGCCAGCAGTTCGGCGGGAGGGTTACGGGAGCAGTACTTC
few,TRBV27,TRBD1,TRBJ1-6,CASSGDRGDSPLHF,TGTGCCAGCAGCGGCGACAGGGGGGATTCACCCCTCCACTTT
-,TRBV25-1,-,TRBJ2-2,CASLQGSLNFGELFF,TGTGCCAGTCTCCAGGGTTCTCTTAATTTTGGGGAGCTGTTTTTT
-,TRBV4-2,TRBD2,TRBJ2-1,CASSQVEREFMGEQFF,TGTGCCAGCAGCCAAGTGGAGCGGGAGTTTATGGGTGAGCAGTTCTTC
-,TRBV5-6,-,TRBJ1-2,CASSFWSRNYGYTF,TGTGCCAGCAGCTTTTGGTCCCGGAACTATGGCTACACCTTC
-,TRBV21-1,-,TRBJ1-5,CASALLRPQHF,TGTGCCAGCGCCCTTTTGCGGCCCCAGCATTTT
-,TRBV19,-,TRBJ2-2,CASSIMGGRELFF,TGTGCCAGTAGTATCATGGGGGGTAGGGAGCTGTTTTTT
-,TRBV7-2,TRBD1,TRBJ2-7,CASSTSRTGRSYEQYF,TGTGCCAGCAGCACCAGTCGGACAGGGAGGTCCTACGAGCAGTACTTC
-,TRBV7-3,-,TRBJ2-5,CASSSGLQETQYF,TGTGCCAGCAGCTCCGGACTCCAAGAGACCCAGTACTTC
-,TRBV19,TRBD1,TRBJ1-2,CASSFSPRTGGVDGYTF,TGTGCCAGTAGTTTTTCCCCTCGTACAGGGGGCGTTGATGGCTACACCTTC
few,TRBV30,-,TRBJ1-5,CAWSGHDGNQPQHF,TGTGCCTGGAGTGGACACGACGGCAATCAGCCCCAGCATTTT
-,TRBV6-5,TRBD1,TRBJ2-1,CASSYSQGAVDEQFF,TGTGCCAGCAGTTACTCTCAGGGGGCAGTCGATGAGCAGTTCTTC
-,TRBV5-6,-,TRBJ2-3,CASSSVLGTDTQYF,TGTGCCAGCAGCTCTGTACTTGGCACAGATACGCAGTATTTT
few,TRBV10-3,-,TRBJ2-7,CAITDSHEQYF,TGTGCCATCACGGACAGCCACGAGCAGTACTTC
-,TRBV5-1,-,TRBJ2-3,CASSLTGMGTDTQYF,TGCGCCAGCAGCTTGACAGGGATGGGCACAGATACGCAGTATTTT
-,TRBV11-2,-,TRBJ2-6,CASLIWAPSGANVLTF,TGTGCCAGTTTAATCTGGGCTCCCTCTGGGGCCAACGTCCTGACTTTC
few,TRBV14,-,TRBJ1-2,CASSQVPGWNYGYTF,TGTGCCAGCAGCCAAGTGCCGGGATGGAACTATGGCTACACCTTC
few,TRBV6-5,-,TRBJ2-1,CASSSVGLGSYNEQFF,TGTGCCAGCAGTTCCGTAGGCCTAGGCTCCTACAATGAGCAGTTCTTC
once,TRBV7-9,TRBD1,TRBJ2-7,CASNSGGSSYEQYF,TGTGCCAGCAACTCAGGGGGTTCGTCCTACGAGCAGTACTTC
once,TRBV7-3,TRBD2,TRBJ2-5,CASSPGGLANPSLETQYF,TGTGCCAGCAGCCCGGGGGGACTAGCTAATCCCTCCCTAGAGACCCAGTACTTC
-,TRBV4-2,TRBD1,TRBJ1-5,CASSQVQGAGGQPQHF,TGTGCCAGCAGCCAAGTTCAGGGGGCTGGTGGCCAGCCCCAGCATTTT
-,TRBV19,-,TRBJ2-2,CASSRGAAGELFF,TGTGCCAGTAGTCGCGGGGCAGCCGGGGAGCTGTTTTTT
-,TRBV6-4,TRBD2,TRBJ2-4,CASSGFGGGDIQYF,TGTGCCAGCAGTGGATTCGGGGGAGGGGACATTCAGTACTTC
-,TRBV5-4,-,TRBJ1-1,CASSLGGQGSNTEAFF,TGTGCCAGCAGCTTGGGTGGGCAGGGATCGAACACTGAAGCTTTCTTT
few,TRBV27,-,TRBJ1-5,CASSSYSGKDQPQHF,TGTGCCAGCAGCTCCTATTCGGGGAAAGATCAGCCCCAGCATTTT
-,TRBV9,TRBD2,TRBJ2-1,CASSVELAGGYNEQFF,TGTGCCAGCAGCGTAGAGCTAGCGGGGGGTTACAATGAGCAGTTCTTC
-,TRBV10-1,-,TRBJ2-7,CASSGQRDKPYEQYF,TGCGCCAGCAGTGGGCAACGGGACAAACCCTACGAGCAGTACTTC
-,TRBV29-1,-,TRBJ2-1,CSVVEGMNEQFF,TGCAGCGTTGTGGAGGGTATGAATGAGCAGTTCTTC
medium-sized,TRBV6-6,TRBD1,TRBJ2-1,CASSLGTGDSDEQFF,TGTGCCAGCAGTTTGGGGACAGGGGATTCCGATGAGCAGTTCTTC
-,TRBV7-9,-,TRBJ2-7,CASSLAGGPYEEQYF,TGTGCCAGCAGCTTAGCCGGGGGACCCTACGAGGAGCAGTACTTC
-,TRBV6-5,TRBD2,TRBJ2-7,CASSFGLESIYEQYF,TGTGCCAGCAGCTTTGGACTAGAGTCTATATACGAGCAGTACTTC
-,TRBV28,-,TRBJ1-1,CASSFVGRGAFF,TGTGCCAGCAGTTTTGTTGGGAGGGGTGCTTTCTTT
-,TRBV7-2,-,TRBJ1-2,CASSHAGSLSYTF,TGTGCCAGCAGCCATGCAGGGTCATTGAGCTACACCTTC
-,TRBV5-1,-,TRBJ2-7,CVQGKDEQYF,TGCGTTCAGGGTAAGGACGAGCAGTACTTC
-,TRBV5-1,-,TRBJ2-1,CASSLVLAGYNEQFF,TGCGCCAGCAGCTTGGTACTAGCCGGGTACAATGAGCAGTTCTTC
-,TRBV5-8,-,TRBJ1-3,CASSLVYFSGNTIYF,TGTGCCAGCAGCTTGGTTTATTTCTCTGGAAACACCATATATTTT
-,TRBV19,TRBD2,TRBJ2-1,CASSIMSSGPSSYNEQFF,TGTGCCAGTAGTATTATGTCTAGCGGGCCGAGCTCCTACAATGAGCAGTTCTTC
-,TRBV2,TRBD1,TRBJ1-1,CASSRGPRGAFF,TGTGCCAGCAGTAGGGGGCCCAGGGGAGCTTTCTTT